The present T cell receptor beta chain was sequenced within a study of T-cell reconstitution after alpha-beta-depleted transplantation in children. Looked up from germline, CDR1 is LGHDT and CDR2 is YNNKEL (reference sequence). Germline trimming cut 1 base from V and 1 base from J; bases unmatched to any gene: 3. This CDR3 is built from 15 residues. Unique molecular identifiers featured in how the TCRbeta library was prepared. Each CDR3 protein gets one entry after TCRdb re-called the PCR reads with MiXCR. The data hold tens of thousands of distinct CDR3 sequences, with around 14% observed a single time.

The genes are TRBV3-1 and TRBJ2-7; 8 bases agree with TRBD1. The receptor's source is a male patient aged 2 to 10 who had a stem cell transplant for acute lymphoblastic leukemia, so the T cells may come from the graft donor. The sample in question was PBMCs, mostly from graft donor cells, obtained 180 days after TCRalphabeta/CD19-depleted stem cell transplant. Written as DNA, the CDR3 is TGTGCCAGCAGCCAAGTTTGGACAGGGTCCTACGAGCAGTACTTC. Protein: CASSQVWTGSYEQYF.